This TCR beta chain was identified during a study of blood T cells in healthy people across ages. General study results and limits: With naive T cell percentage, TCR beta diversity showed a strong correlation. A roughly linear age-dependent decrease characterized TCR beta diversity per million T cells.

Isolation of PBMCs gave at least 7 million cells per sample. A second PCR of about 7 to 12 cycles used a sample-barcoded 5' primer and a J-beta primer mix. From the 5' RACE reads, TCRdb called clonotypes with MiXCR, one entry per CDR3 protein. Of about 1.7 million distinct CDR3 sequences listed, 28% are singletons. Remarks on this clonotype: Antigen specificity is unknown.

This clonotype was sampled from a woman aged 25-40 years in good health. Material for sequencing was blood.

CDR3 region: CASSEWSAMNTEAFF. For the CDR3, the DNA is TGTGCCAGCAGTGAATGGAGCGCGATGAACACTGAAGCTTTCTTT. The genes are TRBV25-1 and TRBJ1-1; D call uncertain. V lost 1 base and J 0 bases, leaving 9 bases between the germline ends. The germline V gene encodes CDR1 MGHDK and CDR2 SYGVNS. CDR3 size: 15 residues.